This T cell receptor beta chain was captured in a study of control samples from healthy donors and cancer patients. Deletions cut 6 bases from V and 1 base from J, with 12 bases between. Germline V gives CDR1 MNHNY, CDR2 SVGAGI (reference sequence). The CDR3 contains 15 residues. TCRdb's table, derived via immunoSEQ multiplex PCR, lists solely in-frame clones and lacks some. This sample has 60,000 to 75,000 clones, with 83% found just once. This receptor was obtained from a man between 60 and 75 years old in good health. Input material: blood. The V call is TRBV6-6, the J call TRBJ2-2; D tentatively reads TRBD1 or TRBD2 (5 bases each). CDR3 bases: TGTGCCAGCAGCCTCTGGGACGTGAACACCGGGGAGCTGTTTTTT. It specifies CASSLWDVNTGELFF.